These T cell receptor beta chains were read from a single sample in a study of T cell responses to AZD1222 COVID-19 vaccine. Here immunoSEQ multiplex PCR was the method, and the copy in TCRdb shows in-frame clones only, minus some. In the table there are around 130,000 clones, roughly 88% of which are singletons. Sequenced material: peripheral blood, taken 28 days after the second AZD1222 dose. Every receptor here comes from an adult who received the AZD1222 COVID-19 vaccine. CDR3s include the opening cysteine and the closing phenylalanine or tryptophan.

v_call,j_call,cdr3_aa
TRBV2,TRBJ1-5,CASSGQGASNQPQHF
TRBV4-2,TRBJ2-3,CASSQDSAGGIDTQYF
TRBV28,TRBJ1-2,CASSSPTAFYGYTF
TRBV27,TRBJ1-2,CASSKLQASYGYTF
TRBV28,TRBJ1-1,CASTSGTSNTEAFF
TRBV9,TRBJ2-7,CASSKGTGGYEQYF
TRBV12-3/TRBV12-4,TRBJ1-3,CASSSAGNTIYF
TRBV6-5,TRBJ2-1,CASSYLGLAGNNEQFF
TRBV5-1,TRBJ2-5,CASSPRTGGNQETQYF
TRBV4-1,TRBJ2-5,CASRPGTGQETQYF
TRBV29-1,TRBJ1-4,CSVQDSINEKLFF
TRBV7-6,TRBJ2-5,CASSPTQGAGETQYF
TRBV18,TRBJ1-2,CASSPGTGSTFNYGYTF
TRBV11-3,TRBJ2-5,CASSNHGGEETQYF
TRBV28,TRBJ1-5,CASSLTRGGNQPQHF
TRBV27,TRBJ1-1,CASSLLGREGQAFF
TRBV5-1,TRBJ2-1,CASSPTTSGSHEQFF
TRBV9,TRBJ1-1,CASSVAGGISTLGTEAFF
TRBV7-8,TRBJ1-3,CASTSGRLVGNTIYF
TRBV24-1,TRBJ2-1,CATSDGGTPNEQFF
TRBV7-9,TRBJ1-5,CASSVGDGSNQPQHF
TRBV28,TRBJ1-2,CASSPRQGQAGYTF
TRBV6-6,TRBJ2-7,CASSLVHRGPAEQYF
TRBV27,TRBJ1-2,CASSWDREFYGYTF
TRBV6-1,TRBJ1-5,CASSEEGGWLQPQHF
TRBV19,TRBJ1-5,CASSLGGPLGWAENQPQHF
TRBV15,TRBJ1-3,CATSSVDSGNTIYF
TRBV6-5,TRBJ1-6,CASSLDFGGQGPLHF
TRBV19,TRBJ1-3,CASSISGTALLGTIYF
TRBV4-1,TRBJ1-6,CASSHPPELYNSPLHF
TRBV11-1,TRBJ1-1,CASSLQGANTEAFF
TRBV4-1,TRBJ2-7,CASSRTGTAYEQYF
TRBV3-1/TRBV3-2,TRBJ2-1,CASSRGTGDEQFF
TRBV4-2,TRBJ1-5,CASSQDSRPYSNQPQHF
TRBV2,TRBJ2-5,CASSELGQRAETQYF
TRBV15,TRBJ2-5,CATSMDPGRYQETQYF
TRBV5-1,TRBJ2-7,CASSHGTGGGEQYF
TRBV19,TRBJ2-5,CASSISRATQETQYF
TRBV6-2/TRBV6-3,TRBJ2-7,CASSYRSSGMIEQYF
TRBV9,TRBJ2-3,CASSWTSGRADTQYF